This T cell receptor beta chain stems from a study of blood T cells in healthy people across ages. Together with a sample-barcoded 5' primer, a J-beta primer mix was included in a second PCR lasting about 6 to 11 cycles. Unique molecular identifiers of 12 random nucleotides labeled each cDNA. TCRdb reprocessed the 5' RACE reads with MiXCR, giving one entry per CDR3 protein. In the table there are more than 700,000 distinct CDR3 sequences, 50% to 65% of which are singletons. Healthy Caucasian individuals from Russia aged roughly 6 to 90 were enrolled as donors. They isolated at least 6.5 million PBMCs from each sample. Germline lookup yields CDR1 SGHTA and CDR2 FQGNSA. V was clipped by 3 bases and J by 5 bases; unmatched bases: 4. The CDR3 totals 15 residues.

The sequenced material came from blood. This receptor was identified in a man older than 75 in good health. This sequence joins TRBV7-2 and TRBJ2-5; TRBD1 matches 12 bases. In DNA form, the CDR3 reads TGTGCCAGCAGCTTTGGGACAGGGGGCAAGGAGACCCAGTACTTC. Its translation is CASSFGTGGKETQYF.